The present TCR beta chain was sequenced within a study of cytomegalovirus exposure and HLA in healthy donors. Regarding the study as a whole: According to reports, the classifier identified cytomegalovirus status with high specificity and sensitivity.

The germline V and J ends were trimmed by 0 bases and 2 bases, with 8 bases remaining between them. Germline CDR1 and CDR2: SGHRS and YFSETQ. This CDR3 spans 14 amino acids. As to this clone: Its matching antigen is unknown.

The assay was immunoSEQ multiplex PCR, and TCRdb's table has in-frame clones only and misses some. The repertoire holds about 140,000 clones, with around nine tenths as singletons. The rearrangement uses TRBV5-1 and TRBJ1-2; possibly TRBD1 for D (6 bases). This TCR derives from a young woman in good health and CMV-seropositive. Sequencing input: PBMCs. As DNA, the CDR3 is TGCGCCAGCAGCTTGGGGGACACCAACTATGGCTACACCTTC. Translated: CASSLGDTNYGYTF.